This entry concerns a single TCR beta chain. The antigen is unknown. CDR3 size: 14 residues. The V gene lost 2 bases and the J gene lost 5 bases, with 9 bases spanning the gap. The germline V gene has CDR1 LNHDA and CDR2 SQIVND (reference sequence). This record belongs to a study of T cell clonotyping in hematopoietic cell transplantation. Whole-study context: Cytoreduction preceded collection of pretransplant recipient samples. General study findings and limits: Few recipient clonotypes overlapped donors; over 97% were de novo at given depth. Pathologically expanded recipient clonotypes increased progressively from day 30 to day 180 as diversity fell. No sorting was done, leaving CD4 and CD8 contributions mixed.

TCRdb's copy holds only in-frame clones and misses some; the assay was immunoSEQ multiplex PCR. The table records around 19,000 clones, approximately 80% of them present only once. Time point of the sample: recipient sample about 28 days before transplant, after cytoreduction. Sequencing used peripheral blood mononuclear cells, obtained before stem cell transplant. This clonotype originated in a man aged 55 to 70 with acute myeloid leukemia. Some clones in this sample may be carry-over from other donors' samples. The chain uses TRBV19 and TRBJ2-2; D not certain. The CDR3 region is CASSIYRETGELFF. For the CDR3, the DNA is TGTGCCAGTAGTATATATCGCGAGACCGGGGAGCTGTTTTTT.